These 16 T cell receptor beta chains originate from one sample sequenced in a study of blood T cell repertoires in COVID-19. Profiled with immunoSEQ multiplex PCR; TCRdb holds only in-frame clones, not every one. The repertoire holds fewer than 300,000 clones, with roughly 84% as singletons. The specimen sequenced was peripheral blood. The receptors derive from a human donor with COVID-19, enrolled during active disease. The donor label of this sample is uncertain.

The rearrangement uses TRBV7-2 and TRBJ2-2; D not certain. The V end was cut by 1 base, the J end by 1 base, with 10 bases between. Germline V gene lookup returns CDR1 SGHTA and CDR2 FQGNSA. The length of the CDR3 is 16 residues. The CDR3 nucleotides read TGTGCCAGCAGCTTAGAGCCGGTAATGAACACCGGGGAGCTGTTTTTT. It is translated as CASSLEPVMNTGELFF.

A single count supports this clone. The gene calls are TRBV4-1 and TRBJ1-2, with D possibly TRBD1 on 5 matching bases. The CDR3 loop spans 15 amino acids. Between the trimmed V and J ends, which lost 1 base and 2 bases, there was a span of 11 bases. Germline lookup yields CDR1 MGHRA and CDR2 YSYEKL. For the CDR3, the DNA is TGCGCCAGCAGCCAAGCGGCAGGGAGGAACTATGGCTACACCTTC. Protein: CASSQAAGRNYGYTF.

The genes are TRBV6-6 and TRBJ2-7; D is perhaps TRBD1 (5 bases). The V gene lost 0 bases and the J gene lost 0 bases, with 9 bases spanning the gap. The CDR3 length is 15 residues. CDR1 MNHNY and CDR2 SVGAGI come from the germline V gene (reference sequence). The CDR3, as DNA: TGTGCCAGCAGTTACTCGTCCCAGGGCTCCTACGAGCAGTACTTC. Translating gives CASSYSSQGSYEQYF.

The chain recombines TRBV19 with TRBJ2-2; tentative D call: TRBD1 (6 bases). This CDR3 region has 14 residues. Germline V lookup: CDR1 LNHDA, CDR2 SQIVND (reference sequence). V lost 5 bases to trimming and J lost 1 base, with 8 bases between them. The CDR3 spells CASSLGQNTGELFF. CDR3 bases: TGTGCCAGTAGTTTGGGACAGAACACCGGGGAGCTGTTTTTT.

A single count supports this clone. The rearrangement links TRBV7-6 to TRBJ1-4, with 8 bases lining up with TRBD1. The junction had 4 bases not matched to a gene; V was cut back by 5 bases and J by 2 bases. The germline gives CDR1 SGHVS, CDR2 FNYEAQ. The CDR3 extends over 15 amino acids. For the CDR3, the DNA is TGTGCCAGCAGCCCCCGGACAGGGACTAATGAAAAACTGTTTTTT. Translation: CASSPRTGTNEKLFF.

The CDR3 here is CASSPGDRPYEQYF. The CDR3 DNA is TGTGCCAGCAGTCCGGGAGACAGACCCTACGAGCAGTACTTC. This rearrangement joins TRBV6-5 to TRBJ2-7; the D gene is possibly TRBD2 (6 bases). The V end was cut by 5 bases, the J end by 2 bases, with 13 bases between. The CDR3 contains 14 residues. Germline CDR1 and CDR2: MNHEY and SVGAGI.

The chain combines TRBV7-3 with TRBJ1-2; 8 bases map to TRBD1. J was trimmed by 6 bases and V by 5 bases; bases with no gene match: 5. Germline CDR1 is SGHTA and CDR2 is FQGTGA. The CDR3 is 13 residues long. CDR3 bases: TGTGCCAGCAGCGTGACAGGGGCGGATGGCTACACCTTC. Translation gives CASSVTGADGYTF.

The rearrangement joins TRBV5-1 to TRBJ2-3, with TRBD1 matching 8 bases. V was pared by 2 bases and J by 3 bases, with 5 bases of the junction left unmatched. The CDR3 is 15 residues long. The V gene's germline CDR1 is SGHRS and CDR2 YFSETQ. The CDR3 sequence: CASSFRTGRTDTQYF. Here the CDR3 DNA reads TGCGCCAGCAGCTTTAGGACAGGGAGGACAGATACGCAGTATTTT. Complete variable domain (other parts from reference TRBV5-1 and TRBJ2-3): KAGVTQTPRYLIKTRGQQVTLSCSPISGHRSVSWYQQTPGQGLQFLFEYFSETQRNKGNFPGRFSGRQFSNSRSEMNVSTLELGDSALYLCASSFRTGRTDTQYFGPGTRLTVL.

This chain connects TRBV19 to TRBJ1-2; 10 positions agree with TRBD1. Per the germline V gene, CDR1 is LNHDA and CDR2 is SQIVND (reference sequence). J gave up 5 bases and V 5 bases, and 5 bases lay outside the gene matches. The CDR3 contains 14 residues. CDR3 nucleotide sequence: TGTGCCAGTAGTCCGACAGGGGGCCCATATGGCTACACCTTC. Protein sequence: CASSPTGGPYGYTF.

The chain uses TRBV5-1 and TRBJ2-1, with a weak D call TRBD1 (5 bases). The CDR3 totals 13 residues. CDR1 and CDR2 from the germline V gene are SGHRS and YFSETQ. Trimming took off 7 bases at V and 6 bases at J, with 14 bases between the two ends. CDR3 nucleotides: TGCGCCAGCCGAAGGGGCGAGACCAATGAGCAGTTCTTC. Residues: CASRRGETNEQFF. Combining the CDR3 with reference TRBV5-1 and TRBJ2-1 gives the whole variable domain KAGVTQTPRYLIKTRGQQVTLSCSPISGHRSVSWYQQTPGQGLQFLFEYFSETQRNKGNFPGRFSGRQFSNSRSEMNVSTLELGDSALYLCASRRGETNEQFFGPGTRLTVL.

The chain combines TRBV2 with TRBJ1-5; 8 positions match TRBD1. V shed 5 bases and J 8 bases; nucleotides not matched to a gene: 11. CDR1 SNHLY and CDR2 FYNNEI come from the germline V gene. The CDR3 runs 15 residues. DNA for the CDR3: TGTGCCAGCAGTAAGGACAGGGCCGAGGGGAAGCCCCAGCATTTT. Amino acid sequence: CASSKDRAEGKPQHF.

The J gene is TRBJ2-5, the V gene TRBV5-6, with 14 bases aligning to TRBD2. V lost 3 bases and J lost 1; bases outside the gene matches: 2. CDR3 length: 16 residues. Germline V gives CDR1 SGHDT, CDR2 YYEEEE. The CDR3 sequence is CASSSTSGRAQETQYF. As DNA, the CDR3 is TGTGCCAGCAGCTCGACTAGCGGGAGGGCCCAAGAGACCCAGTACTTC.

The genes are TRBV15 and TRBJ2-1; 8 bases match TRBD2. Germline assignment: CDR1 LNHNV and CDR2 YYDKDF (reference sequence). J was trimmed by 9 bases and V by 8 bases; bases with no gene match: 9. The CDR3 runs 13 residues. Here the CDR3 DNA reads TGTGCCACCTCCGGGACTAGTCAAGGTGAGCAGTTCTTC. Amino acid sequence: CATSGTSQGEQFF. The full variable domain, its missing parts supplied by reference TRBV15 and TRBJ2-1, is DAMVIQNPRYQVTQFGKPVTLSCSQTLNHNVMYWYQQKSSQAPKLLFHYYDKDFNNEADTPDNFQSRRPNTSFCFLDIRSPGLGDTAMYLCATSGTSQGEQFFGPGTRLTVL.

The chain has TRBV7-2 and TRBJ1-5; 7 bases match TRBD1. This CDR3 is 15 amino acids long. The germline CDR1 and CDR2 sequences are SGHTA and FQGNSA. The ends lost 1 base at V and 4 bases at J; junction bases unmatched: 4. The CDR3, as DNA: TGTGCCAGCAGCTTAGTGACAGGGAGTAATCAGCCCCAGCATTTT. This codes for CASSLVTGSNQPQHF.

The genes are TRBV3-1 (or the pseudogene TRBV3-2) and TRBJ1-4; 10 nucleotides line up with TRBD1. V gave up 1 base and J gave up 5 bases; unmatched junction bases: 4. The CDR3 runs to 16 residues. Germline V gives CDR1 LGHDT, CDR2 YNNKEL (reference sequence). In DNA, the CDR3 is TGTGCCAGCAGCCAAGCTCGGACAGGGGGAAATGAAAAACTGTTTTTT. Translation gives CASSQARTGGNEKLFF.

The CDR3 region has the DNA TGTGCCAGCAGCCCCCGTGGGGGGTTTAACAATGAGCAGTTCTTC. As protein: CASSPRGGFNNEQFF. This chain uses TRBV7-8 with TRBJ2-1; D might be TRBD2 (6 bases). Germline lookup yields CDR1 SGHVS and CDR2 FQNEAQ. Trimming pared 5 bases from V and 5 bases from J, leaving 16 bases between. CDR3 length: 15 residues.